This TCR beta chain originates from a study of cytomegalovirus exposure and HLA in healthy donors. Study information: From donors who were HLA-typed, an early data release held about 89 million unique TCRs. Notes on the study in general: In an earlier analysis, in some 500 donors, most V segments appeared productive either ~87% or ~30% of the time. Analyses of presence and absence presupposed an approximately uniform sequencing depth across donors.

Concerning this clone itself: The target antigen is unknown.

Primers for the PCR totalled 60 Vbeta and 13 Jbeta. Original handling: Unique TCR beta chains numbered roughly 84 million in a later analysis, with about 9.9 million shared. TCRdb's table, derived via immunoSEQ multiplex PCR, lists solely in-frame clones and lacks some. V, J and clone size reflect that table, while D and trimming were determined from the DNA. The sample yields approximately 83,000 clones, 65% to 85% seen once. Unmatched junction bases numbered 5, after V lost 10 bases and J lost 4 bases. CDR1 LNHDA and CDR2 SQIVND come from the germline V gene (reference sequence). The CDR3 runs to 14 residues.

Sequenced sample: PBMCs. The chain is built from TRBV19 and TRBJ2-2; 11 bases are shared with TRBD1. This sequence was found in a man aged 18 to 35 in good health and CMV-seronegative. The CDR3 coding sequence is TGTGCCACTTGCGGGACAGGGGGCACCGGGGAGCTGTTTTTT. Translation gives CATCGTGGTGELFF. Together with reference TRBV19 and TRBJ2-2, the CDR3 gives the full variable domain: DGGITQSPKYLFRKEGQNVTLSCEQNLNHDAMYWYRQDPGQGLRLIYYSQIVNDFQKGDIAEGYSVSREKKESFPLTVTSAQKNPTAFYLCATCGTGGTGELFFGEGSRLTVL.